The clone carrying this T cell receptor beta chain was counted once. This sample was taken from a study of glioma-infiltrating T cells after dendritic cell vaccination. J was trimmed by 1 base and V by 10 bases; bases with no gene match: 5. Germline-derived CDR1 and CDR2 are MDHEN and SYDVKM. This CDR3 has 13 residues. Some clones are missing from TCRdb's copy, which holds only in-frame ones; the method was immunoSEQ multiplex PCR. The sample lists about 64,000 clones, about 81% seen once, with over 9% in the top ten. The rearrangement links TRBV28 to TRBJ2-7; 9 bases are a match to TRBD1. This TCR was recovered from a human donor with glioblastoma. The sample here was blood, taken before dendritic cell vaccination. This CDR3 reads CAITGTGSYEQYF. In DNA form, the CDR3 reads TGTGCCATTACCGGGACAGGGTCCTACGAGCAGTACTTC.